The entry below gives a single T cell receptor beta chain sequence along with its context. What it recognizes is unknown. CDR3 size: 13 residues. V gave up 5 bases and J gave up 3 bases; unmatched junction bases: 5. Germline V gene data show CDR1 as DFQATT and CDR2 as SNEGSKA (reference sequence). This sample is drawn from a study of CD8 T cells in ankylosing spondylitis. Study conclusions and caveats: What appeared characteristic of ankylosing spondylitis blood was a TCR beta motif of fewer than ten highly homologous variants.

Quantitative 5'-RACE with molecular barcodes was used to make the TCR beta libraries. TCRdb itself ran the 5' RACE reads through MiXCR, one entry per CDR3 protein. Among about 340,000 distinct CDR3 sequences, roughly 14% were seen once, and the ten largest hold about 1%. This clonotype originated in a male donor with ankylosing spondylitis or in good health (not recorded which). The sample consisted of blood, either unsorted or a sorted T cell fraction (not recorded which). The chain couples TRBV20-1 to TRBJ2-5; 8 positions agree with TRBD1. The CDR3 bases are TGCAGTGCTTTTTCGGACAGGGAAGAGACCCAGTACTTC. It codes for CSAFSDREETQYF.